The 24 T cell receptor beta chains below all came from one sample that was sequenced in a study of blood T cell repertoires in COVID-19. Using immunoSEQ multiplex PCR, the repertoire was profiled, and TCRdb retains in-frame clones only, with some absent. This sample has 95,000 to 150,000 clones, with less than 75% found just once. Sequencing used peripheral blood. Receptor source: a human donor with acute or convalescent COVID-19. The donor label of this sample is uncertain.

The V gene is TRBV7-9, the J gene TRBJ1-6, with D perhaps matching TRBD1 (5 bases). This CDR3 has 15 residues. Germline V CDR1 and CDR2: SEHNR, FQNEAQ (reference sequence). The ends were cut back, 0 bases at V and 10 bases at J, with 13 bases in the middle. CDR3 DNA: TGTGCCAGCAGCTTAGCGGTAGGGGCGAGCTCACCCCTCCACTTT. As protein: CASSLAVGASSPLHF.

The V call is TRBV18, the J call TRBJ2-3, with 7 bases aligning to TRBD1. Trimming cost V 4 bases and J 4 bases; bases outside gene matches: 8. CDR3 size: 15 residues. Germline loops: CDR1 KGHSH, CDR2 LQKENI. The CDR3 bases are TGTGCCAGCTCACTAGGCCGACAGGGCGCAGATACGCAGTATTTT. The encoded protein is CASSLGRQGADTQYF. The full variable domain, in which reference TRBV18 and TRBJ2-3 provide the parts outside the CDR3, is NAGVMQNPRHLVRRRGQEARLRCSPMKGHSHVYWYRQLPEEGLKFMVYLQKENIIDESGMPKERFSAEFPKEGPSILRIQQVVRGDSAAYFCASSLGRQGADTQYFGPGTRLTVL.

This clone was seen many times. The chain carries TRBV24-1 and TRBJ2-5, with 7 bases matching TRBD2. Germline assignment: CDR1 KGHDR and CDR2 SFDVKD. With V trimmed by 7 bases and J by 5 bases, 6 bases remained unmatched. CDR3 length: 13 amino acids. The CDR3 is CATSWGGDETQYF. Written as DNA, the CDR3 is TGTGCCACCAGCTGGGGAGGGGACGAGACCCAGTACTTC.

This clone was picked up a small number of times. The J gene is TRBJ1-2, the V gene TRBV30, with D tentatively TRBD1 (5 bases). CDR1 is GTSNPN, CDR2 SVGIG, per germline (reference sequence). CDR3 size: 18 residues. Trimming stripped 2 bases from V and 4 bases from J, with 26 bases between. The CDR3 reads CAWSRRDNTGWGGYGYTF. DNA of the CDR3: TGTGCCTGGAGTCGGCGAGACAATACAGGTTGGGGAGGCTATGGCTACACCTTC.

This clone was counted once. The V and J genes are TRBV19 and TRBJ1-1; a possible D gene is TRBD1 (6 bases). Germline V gene sequence: CDR1 LNHDA, CDR2 SQIVND (reference sequence). Trimming removed 6 bases at V and 5 bases at J, with 16 bases between. The CDR3 totals 14 residues. CDR3 in amino acids: CASSQDRTKTEAFF. The CDR3 DNA reads as TGTGCCAGTAGCCAAGACAGGACGAAAACTGAAGCTTTCTTT.

V usage is TRBV24-1 and J usage is TRBJ1-6; D is uncertain. Between the trimmed V and J ends, which lost 5 bases and 6 bases, there was a span of 31 bases. The germline CDR1 and CDR2 sequences are KGHDR and SFDVKD. The CDR3 consists of 21 residues. The CDR3: CATSALLWQLPSWSCNSPLHF. CDR3 in DNA: TGTGCCACCAGTGCCCTTCTGTGGCAGCTTCCAAGTTGGAGCTGTAATTCACCCCTCCACTTT.

This clone has more than one count but fewer than ten. The rearrangement links TRBV19 to TRBJ2-7; 9 bases agree with TRBD2. Germline CDR1 LNHDA, CDR2 SQIVND (reference sequence). V dropped 3 bases and J dropped 2; count of bases not matched to a gene: 23. This CDR3 has 21 amino acids. The CDR3 DNA follows: TGTGCCAGTAGTATCAGGCCCCAGGGACTAGCTTCGCGCCGGATACCCTACGAGCAGTACTTC. It specifies CASSIRPQGLASRRIPYEQYF.

V and J are TRBV29-1 and TRBJ1-2; 7 bases line up with TRBD1. Germline loops: CDR1 SQVTM, CDR2 ANQGSEA. The ends lost 6 bases at V and 6 bases at J; junction bases unmatched: 10. CDR3 length: 13 residues. CDR3 nucleotide sequence: TGCAGCGTGACGGACAGGACCGGGGATGGCTACACCTTC. This encodes CSVTDRTGDGYTF.

This clone appeared a few times. This chain links TRBV11-2 with TRBJ2-7; 10 bases are a match to TRBD1. CDR3 length: 14 amino acids. CDR1 and CDR2 from the germline V gene are SGHAT and FQNNGV. J gave up 2 bases and V 6 bases, and 4 bases lay outside the gene matches. As DNA, the CDR3 is TGTGCCAGCAGGAGGGACAGGGGAACCTACGAGCAGTACGTC. It codes for CASRRDRGTYEQYV.

This clone was found a few times. The rearrangement joins TRBV2 to TRBJ1-1, with 9 bases identical to TRBD1. This CDR3 is built from 15 residues. Trimming took 7 bases from V and 4 from J; bases not matched to a gene: 10. Per germline, CDR1 SNHLY and CDR2 FYNNEI. The CDR3: CASTNQQGARTEAFF. The CDR3 DNA reads TGTGCCAGCACCAACCAACAGGGGGCGCGCACTGAAGCTTTCTTT.

V gene TRBV6-5 combines with J gene TRBJ1-4; 8 nucleotides align to TRBD1. Trimming cost V 6 bases and J 7 bases; bases outside gene matches: 7. The CDR3 consists of 14 residues. CDR1 is MNHEY, CDR2 SVGAGI, per germline. The CDR3 coding sequence is TGTGCCAGCAGCCGGACAGGGCGAGGTGAAAAACTGTTTTTT. Translated: CASSRTGRGEKLFF.

This clone occurred a few times. The rearrangement links TRBV6-1 to TRBJ1-1, with D perhaps matching TRBD1 (5 bases). In germline, CDR1 is MNHNS, CDR2 SASEGT. Deletions cut 2 bases from V and 0 bases from J, with 7 bases between. This CDR3 comprises 14 residues. The CDR3: CASSERGMNTEAFF. CDR3 sequence (DNA): TGTGCCAGCAGTGAAAGGGGTATGAACACTGAAGCTTTCTTT.

This clone was observed a handful of times. The gene calls are TRBV6-5 and TRBJ1-6; 10 bases line up with TRBD1. With 7 bases clipped from V and 10 bases from J, the junction kept 7 bases outside the gene matches. The germline V gene encodes CDR1 MNHEY and CDR2 SVGAGI. This CDR3 comprises 14 residues. As DNA, the CDR3 is TGTGCCAGCAATTGGGGACAGGGGTGGTCACCCCTCCACTTT. As protein: CASNWGQGWSPLHF.

The CDR3 region has the DNA TGTGCCAGCAGCTTAGGGACAGTGAGCTACGAGCAGTACGTC. Translation: CASSLGTVSYEQYV. This chain joins TRBV11-2 and TRBJ2-7; D is possibly TRBD1 (6 bases). Germline V gene data show CDR1 as SGHAT and CDR2 as FQNNGV. This CDR3 region has 14 residues. Trimming pared 1 base from V and 3 bases from J, leaving 10 bases between.

This chain connects TRBV10-3 to TRBJ2-7; the D gene is possibly TRBD2 (5 bases). With 4 bases removed from V and 0 bases from J, the gap between germline ends came to 16 bases. CDR1 is ENHRY, CDR2 SYGVKD, per germline. CDR3 length: 16 residues. This CDR3 reads CAISGRGGRGSYEQYF. In nucleotides, the CDR3 is TGTGCCATCAGTGGACGTGGAGGCCGAGGCTCCTACGAGCAGTACTTC.

This chain connects TRBV5-1 to TRBJ2-3, with 10 bases that match TRBD2. The CDR3 contains 17 residues. After removal of 0 bases from V and 2 bases from J, the junction contained 6 bases not matched to a gene. From germline, CDR1 is SGHRS and CDR2 YFSETQ. The CDR3: CASSLANGLAATDTQYF. As DNA, the CDR3 is TGCGCCAGCAGCTTGGCCAATGGACTAGCGGCCACAGATACGCAGTATTTT.

The chain joins TRBV2 to TRBJ1-4; D is perhaps TRBD1 (5 bases). This CDR3 has 16 residues. Between the trimmed V and J ends, which lost 2 bases and 0 bases, there was a span of 10 bases. Per germline, CDR1 SNHLY and CDR2 FYNNEI. The DNA of the CDR3 is TGTGCCAGCAGTGAATATCAGGGTGCAACTAATGAAAAACTGTTTTTT. Translated: CASSEYQGATNEKLFF.

This chain uses TRBV6-1 with TRBJ2-7; 9 bases are shared with TRBD2. The CDR3 extends over 15 amino acids. In germline, CDR1 is MNHNS, CDR2 SASEGT. The trim removed 2 bases at V and 6 bases at J, leaving 8 bases unmatched. CDR3 amino acids: CASSERRGGLSEQYF. The CDR3 DNA sequence: TGTGCCAGCAGTGAACGGCGGGGGGGCCTGAGCGAGCAGTACTTC.

J is TRBJ1-5 and V is TRBV28, with unresolved D. V was shortened by 7 bases and J by 0 bases, with 13 bases between the two germline ends. This CDR3 region has 15 residues. The V gene's germline CDR1 is MDHEN and CDR2 SYDVKM. The CDR3 nucleotides are TGTGCCAGCACACAAGGAGGGAATAGCAATCAGCCCCAGCATTTT. Residues: CASTQGGNSNQPQHF.

The chain carries TRBV28 and TRBJ1-5; tentative D call: TRBD1 (5 bases). The CDR3 has 15 amino acids. The germline CDR1 and CDR2 sequences are MDHEN and SYDVKM. V was cut by 7 bases and J by 7 bases, with 20 bases left in between. The CDR3 spells CASKPRRGFWQPQHF. For the CDR3, the DNA is TGTGCCAGCAAGCCGCGGCGGGGGTTCTGGCAGCCCCAGCATTTT.

V is TRBV15 and J is TRBJ2-7, with 9 bases fitting TRBD1. V lost 5 bases and J lost 2; bases outside the gene matches: 4. CDR1 and CDR2 (germline): LNHNV, YYDKDF (reference sequence). The CDR3 consists of 14 residues. CDR3: CATSPRQGAYEQYF. The DNA for the CDR3 is TGTGCCACCAGCCCCCGACAGGGGGCCTACGAGCAGTACTTC.

This clone was recorded once. The chain has TRBV9 and TRBJ1-2; D remains ambiguous. CDR1 and CDR2 from the germline V gene are SGDLS and YYNGEE. Between the trimmed V and J ends, which lost 2 bases and 0 bases, there was a span of 5 bases. The CDR3 spans 13 residues. The chain's CDR3 is CASSVGANYGYTF. Written as DNA, the CDR3 is TGTGCCAGCAGCGTTGGAGCTAACTATGGCTACACCTTC.

The chain has TRBV5-4 and TRBJ1-2; TRBD1 aligns across 7 bases. J was trimmed by 5 bases and V by 3 bases; bases with no gene match: 4. Per germline, CDR1 SGHNT and CDR2 YYREEE (reference sequence). This CDR3 region has 13 residues. The CDR3 spells CASSSTGQYGYTF. The CDR3 DNA reads TGTGCCAGCAGCTCGACAGGGCAGTATGGCTACACCTTC.

This chain uses TRBV7-8 with TRBJ1-5; D is undetermined. The CDR3 totals 13 residues. The V gene lost 4 bases and the J gene lost 0 bases, with 4 bases spanning the gap. Germline CDR1 reads SGHVS; CDR2 reads FQNEAQ. CDR3 in amino acids: CASSSYSNQPQHF. The CDR3 nucleotides are TGTGCCAGCAGCTCTTATAGCAATCAGCCCCAGCATTTT.